This TCR beta chain derives from a study of cytomegalovirus exposure and HLA in healthy donors. A word on this clone: Its cognate antigen is unknown.

Findings and limits, study-wide: Presence/absence comparisons presumed near-even sequencing depth among donors.

Trimming removed 6 bases from V and 1 base from J, with 12 bases in between. The CDR3 is made up of 14 amino acids. Germline CDR1 is SGHAT and CDR2 is FQNNGV. 13 Jbeta primers and 60 Vbeta primers were used for the PCR. TCRdb keeps only in-frame clones here, not all; method: immunoSEQ multiplex PCR. The sample has 180,000 or so clones; roughly 80% are singletons. The TCR was taken from a woman in her fifties or sixties in good health and CMV-seropositive. Material for sequencing was PBMCs. J is TRBJ1-2 and V is TRBV11-2; no reliable D call. The CDR3 protein is CASSTDSYNYGYTF. The CDR3 DNA follows: TGTGCCAGCAGTACAGATTCTTATAACTATGGCTACACCTTC.